These 12 T cell receptor beta chains came from one sample sequenced in a study of shared clonotypes between healthy human individuals. Some clones are missing from TCRdb's copy, which holds only in-frame ones; the method was immunoSEQ multiplex PCR. The table has hundreds of thousands of clones, 92% seen once. Cells designated naive CD8 were CD45RO-negative and were positively selected for CCR7, with terminally differentiated effector memory CD45RA+ cells excluded. Material: naive CD8+ T cells sorted from blood. These TCRs come from a man aged 30 to 39 in good health.

Comments on this clone: Other DNA sequences within the sample encode an identical CDR3. The chain carries TRBV4-1 and TRBJ1-1; D is undetermined. Trimming stripped 1 base from V and 0 bases from J, with 6 bases between. This CDR3 has 14 amino acids. Germline values: CDR1 MGHRA, CDR2 YSYEKL. CDR3 DNA: TGCGCCAGCAGCCAAGTCCCGCTGAACACTGAAGCTTTCTTT. Amino acids: CASSQVPLNTEAFF.

The rearrangement uses TRBV27 and TRBJ2-7, with no clear D. Germline CDR1 MNHEY, CDR2 SMNVEV (reference sequence). This CDR3 spans 14 amino acids. The V end was cut by 6 bases, the J end by 2 bases, with 14 bases between. CDR3 sequence: CASSPVQKTYEQYF. The CDR3, as DNA: TGTGCCAGCAGCCCGGTCCAAAAAACCTACGAGCAGTACTTC.

The rearrangement links TRBV15 to TRBJ1-5, with D tentatively TRBD1 (5 bases). V was cut by 5 bases and J by 4 bases, with 12 bases left in between. The V gene's germline CDR1 is LNHNV and CDR2 YYDKDF (reference sequence). The CDR3 spans 14 residues. The CDR3 spells CATSLDGGNQPQHF. Here the CDR3 DNA reads TGTGCCACCAGCCTGGATGGGGGGAATCAGCCCCAGCATTTT.

Worth noting for this clone: In the same sample, other DNA sequences code for this CDR3. V gene TRBV30 combines with J gene TRBJ2-1; 12 bases agree with TRBD2. V lost 0 bases to trimming and J lost 4 bases; unmatched junction nucleotides: 1. The germline CDR1 and CDR2 sequences are GTSNPN and SVGIG (reference sequence). The CDR3 is 15 amino acids. CDR3 residues: CAWSVLAGGYNEQFF. CDR3 nucleotides: TGTGCCTGGAGTGTACTAGCGGGAGGATACAATGAGCAGTTCTTC. Full variable domain (rest looked up from reference TRBV30 and TRBJ2-1): SQTIHQWPATLVQPVGSPLSLECTVEGTSNPNLYWYRQAAGRGLQLLFYSVGIGQISSEVPQNLSASRPQDRQFILSSKKLLLSDSGFYLCAWSVLAGGYNEQFFGPGTRLTVL.

The CDR3 bases are TGCGCCAGCAGCCAAGAAAATCAAGGCCTTAACTATGGCTACACCTTC. Translating it yields CASSQENQGLNYGYTF. This chain connects TRBV4-1 to TRBJ1-2; D is ambiguous. CDR3 length: 16 residues. Per the germline V gene, CDR1 is MGHRA and CDR2 is YSYEKL. V was pared by 0 bases and J by 1 base, with 12 bases between.

This sequence joins TRBV4-1 and TRBJ2-1; D unresolved. This CDR3 comprises 16 residues. Trimming removed 0 bases from V and 8 bases from J, with 17 bases in between. The V gene's germline CDR1 is MGHRA and CDR2 YSYEKL. The CDR3 sequence is CASSQDRTTMGDEQFF. CDR3 bases: TGCGCCAGCAGCCAAGATAGGACCACCATGGGCGATGAGCAGTTCTTC.

The rearrangement joins TRBV5-6 to TRBJ2-3, with D perhaps TRBD1 or TRBD2 (5 bases each). The CDR3 extends over 16 amino acids. V lost 1 base and J 1 base, leaving 13 bases between the germline ends. Germline-derived CDR1 and CDR2 are SGHDT and YYEEEE. CDR3 nucleotide sequence: TGTGCCAGCAGCTTGTATTCTGGGACGGGCACAGATACGCAGTATTTT. Translating it yields CASSLYSGTGTDTQYF.

The chain is built from TRBV7-9 and TRBJ2-1, with TRBD2 identical over 12 bases. The junction had 10 bases not matched to a gene; V was cut back by 11 bases and J by 8 bases. The V gene's germline CDR1 is SEHNR and CDR2 FQNEAQ (reference sequence). The CDR3 covers 14 residues. This CDR3 reads CAGSLAGGPDEQFF. As DNA, the CDR3 is TGTGCCGGATCGCTAGCGGGAGGGCCCGATGAGCAGTTCTTC.

The V call is TRBV29-1, the J call TRBJ2-5, with D perhaps matching TRBD1 (6 bases). This CDR3 is built from 14 residues. Trimming took off 4 bases at V and 5 bases at J, with 17 bases between the two ends. Per germline, CDR1 SQVTM and CDR2 ANQGSEA. Here the CDR3 reads CSVVSRGMLETQYF. CDR3 bases: TGCAGCGTTGTATCCAGGGGCATGCTGGAGACCCAGTACTTC.

The chain employs TRBV7-9 and TRBJ2-1; TRBD1 aligns across 12 bases. V dropped 1 base and J dropped 9; count of bases not matched to a gene: 10. Germline CDR1 reads SEHNR; CDR2 reads FQNEAQ (reference sequence). This CDR3 is 17 amino acids long. The CDR3 DNA reads as TGTGCCAGCAGCTTAGGGGGGAGGGACAGGGGGCCGGGTGAGCAGTTCTTC. It codes for CASSLGGRDRGPGEQFF.

The chain couples TRBV5-5 to TRBJ2-1; the match to TRBD2 covers 11 bases. J was trimmed by 7 bases and V by 2 bases; bases with no gene match: 5. In germline, CDR1 is SGHKS, CDR2 YYEKEE (reference sequence). The length of the CDR3 is 15 residues. DNA of the CDR3: TGTGCCAGCAGCTTCAAGGGACTAGCGGAGAATGAGCAGTTCTTC. Its translation: CASSFKGLAENEQFF.

The DNA for the CDR3 is TGTGCCAGCAGTTTGACAGGGCAATACGAGCAGTACTTC. It translates to CASSLTGQYEQYF. The chain employs TRBV27 and TRBJ2-7, with TRBD1 matching over 7 bases. V lost 3 bases, J lost 4 bases, and 3 bases stayed unmatched. The CDR3 is made up of 13 amino acids. CDR1 is MNHEY and CDR2 is SMNVEV in the germline V gene (reference sequence).